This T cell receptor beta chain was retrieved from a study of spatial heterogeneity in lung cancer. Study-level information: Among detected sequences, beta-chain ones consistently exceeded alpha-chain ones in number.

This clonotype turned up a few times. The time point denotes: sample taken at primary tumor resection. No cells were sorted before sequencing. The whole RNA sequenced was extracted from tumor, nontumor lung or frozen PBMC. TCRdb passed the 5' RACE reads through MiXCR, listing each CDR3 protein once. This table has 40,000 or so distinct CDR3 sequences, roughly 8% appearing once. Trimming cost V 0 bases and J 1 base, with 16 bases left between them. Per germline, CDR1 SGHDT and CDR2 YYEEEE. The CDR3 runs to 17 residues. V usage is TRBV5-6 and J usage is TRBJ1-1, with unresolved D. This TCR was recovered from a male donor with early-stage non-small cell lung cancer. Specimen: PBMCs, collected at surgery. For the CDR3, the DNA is TGTGCCAGCAGCTTGGAAATGGGTAGAACAGAGAACACTGAAGCTTTCTTT. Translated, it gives CASSLEMGRTENTEAFF.